This T cell receptor (beta chain) comes out of a study of cytomegalovirus exposure and HLA in healthy donors. Regarding the study as a whole: Highly shared variants forming one cluster were likely a sequencing artifact. On later analysis, the bulk of CMV-associated TCR beta chains appeared to be HLA-restricted. There were some public TCRs occurring in many donors, but most TCR sequences were rare. TRBV6-2, TRBV6-3 and some other V segments were unresolvable in 87-base-pair reads.

The CDR3 sequence is 15 residues long. V gave up 4 bases and J gave up 1 base; unmatched junction bases: 3. Germline CDR1 and CDR2: SGHDT and YYEEEE. PCR was performed using 60 Vbeta and 13 Jbeta primers. TCRdb's table, derived via immunoSEQ multiplex PCR, lists solely in-frame clones and lacks some. The sample contains around 150,000 clones, approximately 80% of which appear only once. As regards this clone: Its antigen is not known.

The chain carries TRBV5-6 and TRBJ2-3, with 10 bases matching TRBD2. Sequenced: PBMCs. The sequence was collected from a woman between 45 and 65 years old in good health and CMV-seronegative. The CDR3 bases are TGTGCCAGCAGCCCAGGGACTAGCGGCACAGATACGCAGTATTTT. This codes for CASSPGTSGTDTQYF.